This T cell receptor (beta chain) is from a study of blood T cell repertoires in COVID-19 (dated by TCRdb to about 2020). About the study as a whole: Collaborator samples came from the United States, Italy and Spain and covered acute and convalescent phases of COVID-19. The material from the prospective study consisted of cDNA or gDNA derived from T cells, B-cell-depleted T cells, or PBMCs. Deeply sampled blood TCRbeta repertoires from subjects exposed to, actively infected with, or recovered from COVID-19 were included in the dataset. The repertoires were made available in a free public database intended to serve as a resource for research on the immune response to SARS-CoV-2. Samples were obtained from the ongoing ImmuneRACE study (first 160 participants) and from 1,254 subjects provided by 6 global collaborators. Nearly every sample came with metadata listing a de-identified subject ID, COVID-19 status, age in years and sex. Where available, HLA class I and class II types were taken from metadata supplied by the sample provider and were not determined by assay-based typing.

Between the V and J ends, shortened by 5 bases and 3 bases respectively, the junction contains 16 bases. There are 15 amino acids in the CDR3, from cysteine to phenylalanine inclusive. Only the CDR3 DNA stays, 45 bases, in frame from base 1. For CDR1 and CDR2, the germline V gene lists SGHTA and FQGTGA. Details on this clone: The antigen it binds to is not known. It has no much larger one-base neighbor in the sample; base qualities were not kept.

Overall study results and their limits: How much clinical and demographic metadata was included differed by source and by participant, and the metadata was provided uncurated.

In the prospective study, participants were about 18 to 100 years old, resided in 20 to 30 geographic areas of the United States, and were enrolled through a virtual design. To assign participants to cohorts, the prospective study relied on clinical history that participants themselves reported in a screening survey and a study questionnaire. Exposed participants had been in contact, within 2 weeks of entering the study, with a person who had a PCR-confirmed or clinician-diagnosed case of COVID-19. Mobile phlebotomists in the prospective study collected whole blood, serum and a nasopharyngeal or oropharyngeal swab from every participant. Participants in the prospective study had the option to provide additional blood draws and questionnaires over a roughly two-month period. Before DNA extraction, prospective study blood samples were shipped either frozen or at room temperature. TCRbeta CDR3 regions were amplified from genomic DNA by means of the immunoSEQ Assay, a bias-controlled multiplex PCR. The original methods were these. Nucleated cell counts per sample were estimated from amplification of reference gene primers within the assay. To quantify the absolute abundance of each unique TCRbeta CDR3 rearrangement, sequence reads were collapsed and filtered. For each sample, productive Simpson clonality was calculated as the square root of Simpson's diversity index over productive rearrangements. TCRdb mirrors the immuneACCESS table, restricted to in-frame sequences. Some clones are absent from its copies; in checked studies, under half trace to an unresolved V gene, and the reason for the others is unknown. The V and J calls and clone size are taken from that table; D and trimming were inferred from the DNA. This sample holds approximately 220,000 clones; 83% were observed only once. Of the sample, 3% to 4% falls within the top ten clones.

This sequence originates from a middle-aged woman who had been exposed to COVID-19. The sequencing input was PBMCs or T cells enriched from blood (not recorded which). The V gene is TRBV7-3 and the J gene is TRBJ1-1; TRBD1 might be the D gene, on 5 matching bases. The CDR3 in this case is CASSRTAQGYTEAFF. The nucleotide sequence reads as follows: TGTGCCAGCAGCCGCACGGCCCAGGGTTACACTGAAGCTTTCTTT. The CDR3, completed at both ends by the reference TRBV7-3 and TRBJ1-1 genes, gives the full variable domain GAGVSQTPSNKVTEKGKYVELRCDPISGHTALYWYRQSLGQGPEFLIYFQGTGAADDSGLPNDRFFAVRPEGSVSTLKIQRTERGDSAVYLCASSRTAQGYTEAFFGQGTRLTVV.